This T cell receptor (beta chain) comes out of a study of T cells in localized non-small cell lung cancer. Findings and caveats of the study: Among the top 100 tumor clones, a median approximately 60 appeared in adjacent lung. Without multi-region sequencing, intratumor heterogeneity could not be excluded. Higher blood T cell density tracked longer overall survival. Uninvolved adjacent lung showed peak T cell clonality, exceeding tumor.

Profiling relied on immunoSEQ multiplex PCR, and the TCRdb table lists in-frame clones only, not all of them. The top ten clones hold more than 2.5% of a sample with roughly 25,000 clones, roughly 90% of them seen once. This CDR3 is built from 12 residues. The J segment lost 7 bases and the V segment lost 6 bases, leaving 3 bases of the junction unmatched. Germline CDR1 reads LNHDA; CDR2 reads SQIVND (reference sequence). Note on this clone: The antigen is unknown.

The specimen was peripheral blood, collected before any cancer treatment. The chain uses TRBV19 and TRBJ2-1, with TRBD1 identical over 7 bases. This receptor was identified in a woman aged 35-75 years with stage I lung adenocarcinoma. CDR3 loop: CASSLQGNEQFF. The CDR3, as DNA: TGTGCCAGTAGCCTACAGGGGAATGAGCAGTTCTTC. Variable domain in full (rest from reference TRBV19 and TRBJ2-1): DGGITQSPKYLFRKEGQNVTLSCEQNLNHDAMYWYRQDPGQGLRLIYYSQIVNDFQKGDIAEGYSVSREKKESFPLTVTSAQKNPTAFYLCASSLQGNEQFFGPGTRLTVL.